Below are 11 T cell receptor beta chains sequenced from a single sample in a study of cytomegalovirus exposure and HLA in healthy donors. The primer mix had 60 Vbeta and 13 Jbeta primers. Libraries were prepared by immunoSEQ multiplex PCR; TCRdb keeps only in-frame clonotypes and omits some of them. The data contain under 110,000 clones, about 70% of them singletons. Specimen: PBMCs. The receptors stem from a woman in her 40s in good health and CMV-seronegative.

This clone was picked up one time. The gene calls are TRBV6-1 and TRBJ1-5; 10 nucleotides agree with TRBD1. The CDR3 sequence is 16 residues long. Germline CDR1 reads MNHNS; CDR2 reads SASEGT. Trimming took 3 bases from V and 2 from J; bases not matched to a gene: 4. The CDR3 loop reads CASSEGTGVGNQPQHF. The CDR3 DNA follows: TGTGCCAGCAGTGAGGGGACAGGGGTGGGCAATCAGCCCCAGCATTTT.

J is TRBJ1-3 and V is TRBV15; the D is unclear. The CDR3 loop spans 14 amino acids. V was cut by 3 bases and J by 0 bases, with 6 bases left in between. CDR1 is LNHNV, CDR2 YYDKDF, per germline (reference sequence). DNA for the CDR3: TGTGCCACCAGCAGTGGCCTCTCTGGAAACACCATATATTTT. Translation: CATSSGLSGNTIYF.

The rearrangement links TRBV29-1 to TRBJ2-2; D remains ambiguous. The CDR3 spans 13 residues. Germline lookup yields CDR1 SQVTM and CDR2 ANQGSEA. V shed 7 bases and J shed 2 bases, with 11 bases lying between them. The chain's CDR3 is CSASTGNTGELFF. The CDR3 DNA follows: TGCAGCGCATCGACGGGTAACACCGGGGAGCTGTTTTTT.

This chain joins TRBV2 and TRBJ1-1; 7 bases are shared with TRBD1. The CDR3 sequence is 13 residues long. The germline V gene has CDR1 SNHLY and CDR2 FYNNEI. With 8 bases clipped from V and 2 bases from J, the junction kept 5 bases outside the gene matches. CDR3 region: CASGRDRNTEAFF. The CDR3 bases are TGTGCCAGCGGCCGGGACAGAAACACTGAAGCTTTCTTT.

This chain uses TRBV10-3 with TRBJ1-4; the match to TRBD1 covers 8 bases. CDR3 size: 15 residues. In germline, CDR1 is ENHRY, CDR2 SYGVKD. V shed 10 bases and J 3 bases; nucleotides not matched to a gene: 10. The chain's CDR3 is CATGTGIYPNEKLFF. In DNA, the CDR3 is TGTGCCACCGGGACAGGCATCTATCCTAATGAAAAACTGTTTTTT.

The rearrangement links TRBV19 to TRBJ1-6, with D possibly TRBD1 on 6 matching bases. The CDR3 runs to 15 residues. V gave up 1 base and J gave up 10 bases, with 14 bases separating them. Germline CDR1 reads LNHDA; CDR2 reads SQIVND (reference sequence). The CDR3 DNA sequence: TGTGCCAGTAGTATAGGTGGACAGCAGATCTCACCCCTCCACTTT. It is translated as CASSIGGQQISPLHF.

The chain has TRBV18 and TRBJ1-3; 9 positions match TRBD1. CDR3 length equals 19 residues. Trimming cost V 2 bases and J 1 base; bases outside gene matches: 12. CDR1 is KGHSH, CDR2 LQKENI, per germline. CDR3 residues: CASSPEGDRVRLSGNTIYF. In DNA, the CDR3 is TGTGCCAGCTCACCAGAGGGGGACAGGGTGCGTCTTTCTGGAAACACCATATATTTT.

V gene TRBV5-4 combines with J gene TRBJ2-3; the D is unclear. CDR3 length equals 15 residues. The germline gives CDR1 SGHNT, CDR2 YYREEE (reference sequence). The V gene lost 4 bases and the J gene lost 3 bases, with 15 bases spanning the gap. The CDR3 DNA reads as TGTGCCAGCAGCCTAACTCAGGTGATTACAGATACGCAGTATTTT. This encodes CASSLTQVITDTQYF.

The chain is built from TRBV5-6 and TRBJ2-7, with TRBD1 matching over 8 bases. The CDR3 is 16 residues long. The junction had 7 bases not matched to a gene; V was cut back by 0 bases and J by 2 bases. Per germline, CDR1 SGHDT and CDR2 YYEEEE. The CDR3 DNA is TGTGCCAGCAGCTTGGGGCGCGACAGGGGAACCTACGAGCAGTACTTC. Amino acid sequence: CASSLGRDRGTYEQYF.

The DNA of the CDR3 is TGTGCCATCAGTGAAGGACTAGCGGGGACCGGGGAGCTGTTTTTT. Translation: CAISEGLAGTGELFF. The rearrangement links TRBV10-3 to TRBJ2-2; 12 positions agree with TRBD2. CDR3 size: 15 residues. The V gene's germline CDR1 is ENHRY and CDR2 SYGVKD. The junction had 1 base not matched to a gene; V was cut back by 3 bases and J by 5 bases.

The gene calls are TRBV15 and TRBJ2-3; tentatively, D is TRBD1 (5 bases). V lost 6 bases and J 1 base, leaving 11 bases between the germline ends. The germline CDR1 and CDR2 sequences are LNHNV and YYDKDF (reference sequence). This CDR3 spans 14 amino acids. Written as DNA, the CDR3 is TGTGCCACCAGTGGAATACAGGGCACAGATACGCAGTATTTT. Residues: CATSGIQGTDTQYF.